This TCR beta chain was captured in a study of T cell responses to AZD1222 COVID-19 vaccine (dated by TCRdb to about 2021). About the study as a whole: AZD1222 recipients whose second dose came at about 4 weeks and those whose second dose came at about 12 weeks were combined into one group, since spike-specific TCR depth and breadth did not differ between the two schedules. TCR sequencing covered fewer than 250 trial participants: approximately 200 given two doses of AZD1222 and approximately 26 given two doses of MenACWY control vaccine. Trial participants were enrolled into age subgroups of 18-55, 56-69 and 70-plus years, which contained 148, 28 and 57 TCR-sequenced participants, respectively. Summary of the overall study and its limitations: Conclusions about previously exposed vaccinees were limited because only five to seven AZD1222 recipients were SARS-CoV-2 seropositive at baseline. The vaccine-associated CD4 TCRs covered the entire spike protein, and the dominant responses fell in regions 160-218 and 743-854. Because no day 14 peak-response samples were available, the repertoires could be characterized only after the peak T cell response. Nearly half of unique spike-specific TCRs reportedly recognized epitopes outside regions mutated in the B.1.351 and B.1.1.7 variants. Most participants were white British and females outnumbered males, and the authors suggested that clonal diversity may have been underestimated. A significant rise in spike-specific TCR breadth and depth was observed after two AZD1222 doses relative to day 0 and relative to MenACWY recipients. In the small 56-69-year group, the increase in depth fell short of significance, most likely because of low power.

About this clone: The antigen this receptor binds is unknown. Per-nucleotide qualities are absent, and no much larger clonotype sits a single base away.

The CDR3 regions of human TCRbeta chains were analyzed by immunosequencing. The study's own analysis went as follows. Repertoire TCRs were checked for matches against a reference library of SARS-CoV-2-specific TCRs that had been generated using the MIRA antigen-specificity platform. Breadth was defined as the fraction of unique TCRs that were SARS-CoV-2-associated. Depth was defined as the fraction of total T cells that were SARS-CoV-2-associated. Using the MIRA data, every spike-specific TCR was mapped to the spike region that the TCR reacted to and assigned to either a CD4 or a CD8 class. Log10-transformed breadth and depth values were compared by one-way ANOVA with Sidak's multiple comparisons tests. TCRdb re-hosts the immuneACCESS table, in-frame sequences only. Its copies lack some clones; in the studies checked, an unresolved V gene accounts for under half of them, and the cause for the rest is not known. The V and J calls and clone size were taken over from that table, and D and trimming were inferred from the DNA. Counted in this sample were roughly 130,000 clones; approximately 85% of them appeared once. The leading ten clones occupy 1.5% to 2% of the sample.

The germline V and J ends show losses of 9 bases and 9 bases respectively, and no gene match explains 10 bases of the junction. The CDR3 numbers 14 residues from cysteine through phenylalanine. CDR3 DNA only is kept here, 42 bases in frame from base 1. CDR1 and CDR2 (SGHNT, YYREEE) derive from the germline V gene (reference sequence). This specimen's time point label, per the study, means: baseline before first vaccination. Vaccinee samples were obtained from the UK trials COV001 and COV002, which included a single-blind randomized controlled phase 2/3 trial of AZD1222 (ChAdOx1 nCoV-19) in healthy adults. For TCRbeta chain sequencing, PBMC samples from trial participants were taken at day 0 and at day 28 after the second dose.

This receptor was taken from an adult in good health. The V and J genes are TRBV5-4 and TRBJ2-1; 12 central nucleotides agree with TRBD1. The sample consisted of peripheral blood, taken on day 0 of AZD1222 vaccination. The CDR3 sequence is CATQGQGAMSEQFF. The bases read TGTGCCACCCAGGGACAGGGGGCAATGAGTGAGCAGTTCTTC.